This T cell receptor beta chain was identified in a study of cytomegalovirus exposure and HLA in healthy donors. Per the germline V gene, CDR1 is SGHDT and CDR2 is YYEEEE. This CDR3 has 17 residues. Trimming removed 4 bases at V and 0 bases at J, with 16 bases between. With 60 Vbeta and 13 Jbeta primers, the PCR was carried out. Profiling relied on immunoSEQ multiplex PCR, and the TCRdb table lists in-frame clones only, not all of them. Among around 86,000 clones listed, about 79% were seen once. The count of this clone is one. Its antigen is unknown. Study-wide findings and caveats: Presence/absence analyses assumed roughly uniform sequencing depth across donors. Based on reports, TCR beta sequences accurately predicted HLA-A and HLA-B alleles for most subjects. Reportedly, diagnosis of cytomegalovirus status by the classifier showed high specificity and sensitivity. Earlier findings revealed that most TCR beta V segments proved productive either about 87% or about 30% of the time.

The sequenced material came from PBMCs. The chain uses TRBV5-6 and TRBJ2-2; TRBD2 might be the D (5 bases). The source is a female donor in good health and CMV-seronegative. CDR3 residues: CASSPLLNSANTGELFF. CDR3 DNA: TGTGCCAGCAGCCCCCTTCTGAATAGCGCGAACACCGGGGAGCTGTTTTTT.